This T cell receptor (beta chain) was observed in a study of cytomegalovirus exposure and HLA in healthy donors. Study-level findings and limits: TRBV6-2, TRBV6-3 and other indistinguishable V segments were excluded. A missense DCLRE1C variant was associated with V- and J-gene trimming of TCR beta chains in a later analysis, and an independent cohort replicated the association.

This CDR3 spans 11 amino acids. Germline CDR1 and CDR2: SGHVS and FQNEAQ. As concerns this clone: Its antigen remains unknown. One junction end does not reproduce the germline sequence, and a read error may be involved.

Healthy bone marrow donors made up the cohort. The PCR had 60 Vbeta and 13 Jbeta primers. Here immunoSEQ multiplex PCR was the method, and the copy in TCRdb shows in-frame clones only, minus some. The data hold 100,000 or so clones, with 76% observed a single time. This receptor was identified in a man in his forties or fifties in good health and CMV-seronegative. This chain links TRBV7-8 with TRBJ2-1; D is undetermined. The sequencing input was PBMCs. Here the CDR3 reads CASSLAAEKFF. DNA for the CDR3: TGTGCCAGCAGCTTAGCTGCTGAGAAGTTCTTC. The full variable domain, with the rest looked up from reference TRBV7-8 and TRBJ2-1, is GAGVSQSPRYKVAKRGQDVALRCDPISGHVSLFWYQQALGQGPEFLTYFQNEAQLDKSGLPSDRFFAERPEGSVSTLKIQRTQQEDSAVYLCASSLAAEKFFGPGTRLTVL.